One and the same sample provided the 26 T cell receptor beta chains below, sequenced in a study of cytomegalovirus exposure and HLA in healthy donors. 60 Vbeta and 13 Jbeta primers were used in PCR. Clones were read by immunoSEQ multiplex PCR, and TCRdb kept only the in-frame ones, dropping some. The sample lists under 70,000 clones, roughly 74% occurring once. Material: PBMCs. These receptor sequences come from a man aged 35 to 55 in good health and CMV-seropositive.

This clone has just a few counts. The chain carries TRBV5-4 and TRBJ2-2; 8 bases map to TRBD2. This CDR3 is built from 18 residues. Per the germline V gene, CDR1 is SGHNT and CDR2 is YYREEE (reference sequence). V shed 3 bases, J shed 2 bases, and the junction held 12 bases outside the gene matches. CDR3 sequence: CASSSGVGSGDNTGELFF. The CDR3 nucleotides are TGTGCCAGCAGCTCTGGAGTCGGTAGCGGGGATAACACCGGGGAGCTGTTTTTT.

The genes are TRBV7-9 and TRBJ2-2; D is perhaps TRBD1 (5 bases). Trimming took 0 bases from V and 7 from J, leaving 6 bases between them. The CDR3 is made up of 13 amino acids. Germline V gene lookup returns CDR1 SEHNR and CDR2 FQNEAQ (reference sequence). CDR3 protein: CASSLATVGELFF. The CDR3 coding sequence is TGTGCCAGCAGCTTAGCGACAGTCGGGGAGCTGTTTTTT.

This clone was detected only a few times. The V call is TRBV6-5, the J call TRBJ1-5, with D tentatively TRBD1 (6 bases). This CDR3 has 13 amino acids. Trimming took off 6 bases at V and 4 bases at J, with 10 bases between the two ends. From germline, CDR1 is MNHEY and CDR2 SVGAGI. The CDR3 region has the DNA TGTGCCAGCAGCCGGACAGTTAATCAGCCCCAGCATTTT. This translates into CASSRTVNQPQHF.

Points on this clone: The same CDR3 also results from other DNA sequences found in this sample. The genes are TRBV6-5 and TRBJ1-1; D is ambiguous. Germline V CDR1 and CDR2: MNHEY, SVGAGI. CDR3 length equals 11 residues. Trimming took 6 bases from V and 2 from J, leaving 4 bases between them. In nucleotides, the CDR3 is TGTGCCAGCAGCCGTAACACTGAAGCTTTCTTT. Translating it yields CASSRNTEAFF.

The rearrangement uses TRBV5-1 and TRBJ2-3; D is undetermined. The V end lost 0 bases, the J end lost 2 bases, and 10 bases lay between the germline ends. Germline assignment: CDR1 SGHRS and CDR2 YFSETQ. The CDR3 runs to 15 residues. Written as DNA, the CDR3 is TGCGCCAGCAGCTTGGTGGCAGGAACCACAGATACGCAGTATTTT. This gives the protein CASSLVAGTTDTQYF.

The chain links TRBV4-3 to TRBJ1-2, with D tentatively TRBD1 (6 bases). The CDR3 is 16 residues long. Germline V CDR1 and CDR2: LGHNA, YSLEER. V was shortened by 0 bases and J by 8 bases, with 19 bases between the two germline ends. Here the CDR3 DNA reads TGCGCCAGCAGCCAAGAGGGGGCAGGGTACAGTATCGGCTACACCTTC. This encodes CASSQEGAGYSIGYTF.

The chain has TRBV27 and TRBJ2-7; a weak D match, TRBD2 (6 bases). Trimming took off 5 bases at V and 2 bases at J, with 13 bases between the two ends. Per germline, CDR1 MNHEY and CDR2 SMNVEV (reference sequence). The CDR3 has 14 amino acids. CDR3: CASSPGLLAYEQYF. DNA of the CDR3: TGTGCCAGCAGTCCGGGACTCCTCGCCTACGAGCAGTACTTC.

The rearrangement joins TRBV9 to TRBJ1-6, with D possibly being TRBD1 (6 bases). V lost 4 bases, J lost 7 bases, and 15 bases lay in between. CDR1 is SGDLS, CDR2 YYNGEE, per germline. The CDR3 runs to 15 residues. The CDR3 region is CASSPGGARNSPLHF. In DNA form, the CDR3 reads TGTGCCAGCAGCCCGGGGGGCGCAAGGAATTCACCCCTCCACTTT. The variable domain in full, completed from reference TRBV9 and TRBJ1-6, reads DSGVTQTPKHLITATGQRVTLRCSPRSGDLSVYWYQQSLDQGLQFLIQYYNGEERAKGNILERFSAQQFPDLHSELNLSSLELGDSALYFCASSPGGARNSPLHFGNGTRLTVT.

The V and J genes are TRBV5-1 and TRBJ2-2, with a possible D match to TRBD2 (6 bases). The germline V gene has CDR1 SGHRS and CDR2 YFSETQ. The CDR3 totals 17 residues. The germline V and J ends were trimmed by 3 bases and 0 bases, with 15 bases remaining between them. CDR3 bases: TGCGCCAGCAGCTCTGGAGGGATTGCTTCGAACACCGGGGAGCTGTTTTTT. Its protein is CASSSGGIASNTGELFF.

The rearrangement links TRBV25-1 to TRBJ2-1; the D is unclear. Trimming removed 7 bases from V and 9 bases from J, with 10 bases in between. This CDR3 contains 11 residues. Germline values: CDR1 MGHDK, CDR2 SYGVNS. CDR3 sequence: CASTSTTEQFF. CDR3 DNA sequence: TGTGCCAGCACTAGTACAACTGAGCAGTTCTTC.

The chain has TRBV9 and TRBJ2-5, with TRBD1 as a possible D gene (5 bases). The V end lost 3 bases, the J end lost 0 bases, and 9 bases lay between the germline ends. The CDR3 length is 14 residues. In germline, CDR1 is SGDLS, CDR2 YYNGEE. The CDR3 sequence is CASSDSGHQETQYF. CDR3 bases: TGTGCCAGCAGCGACTCAGGGCACCAAGAGACCCAGTACTTC.

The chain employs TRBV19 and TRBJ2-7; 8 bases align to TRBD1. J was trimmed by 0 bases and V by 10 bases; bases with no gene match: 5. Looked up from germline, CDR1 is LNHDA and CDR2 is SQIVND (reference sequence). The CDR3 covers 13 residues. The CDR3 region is CANPGTGSYEQYF. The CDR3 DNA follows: TGTGCCAACCCCGGGACAGGCTCCTACGAGCAGTACTTC.

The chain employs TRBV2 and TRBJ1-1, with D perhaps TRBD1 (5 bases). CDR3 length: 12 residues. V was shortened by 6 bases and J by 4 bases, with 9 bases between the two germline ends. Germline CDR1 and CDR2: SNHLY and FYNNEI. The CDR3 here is CASRGVFTEAFF. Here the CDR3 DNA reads TGTGCCAGCAGAGGGGTTTTCACTGAAGCTTTCTTT.

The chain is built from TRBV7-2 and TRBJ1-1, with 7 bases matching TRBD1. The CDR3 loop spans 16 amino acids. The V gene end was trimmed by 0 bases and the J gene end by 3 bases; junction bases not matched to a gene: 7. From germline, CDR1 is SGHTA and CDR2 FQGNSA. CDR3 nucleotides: TGTGCCAGCAGCTTAGCGCTGAGGGGGCGGGACACTGAAGCTTTCTTT. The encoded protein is CASSLALRGRDTEAFF.

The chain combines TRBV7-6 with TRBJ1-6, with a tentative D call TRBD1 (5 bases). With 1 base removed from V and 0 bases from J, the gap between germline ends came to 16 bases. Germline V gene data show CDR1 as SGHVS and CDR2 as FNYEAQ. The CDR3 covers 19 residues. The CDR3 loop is CASSLVVAGPSSYNSPLHF. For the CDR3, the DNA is TGTGCCAGCAGCTTAGTTGTCGCGGGGCCTAGCTCCTATAATTCACCCCTCCACTTT.

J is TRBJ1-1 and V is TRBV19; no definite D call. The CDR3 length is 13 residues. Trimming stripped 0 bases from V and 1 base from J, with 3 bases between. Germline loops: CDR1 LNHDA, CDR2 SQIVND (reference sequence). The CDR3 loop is CASSIDKNTEAFF. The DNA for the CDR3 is TGTGCCAGTAGTATAGATAAGAACACTGAAGCTTTCTTT.

The DNA for the CDR3 is TGTGCCAGGACTTCGGGACAGAAGAACACTGAAGCTTTCTTT. This translates into CARTSGQKNTEAFF. The chain combines TRBV7-3 with TRBJ1-1, with TRBD1 identical over 7 bases. Germline CDR1 is SGHTA and CDR2 is FQGTGA. V lost 9 bases to trimming and J lost 1 base; unmatched junction nucleotides: 8. The CDR3 loop spans 14 amino acids.

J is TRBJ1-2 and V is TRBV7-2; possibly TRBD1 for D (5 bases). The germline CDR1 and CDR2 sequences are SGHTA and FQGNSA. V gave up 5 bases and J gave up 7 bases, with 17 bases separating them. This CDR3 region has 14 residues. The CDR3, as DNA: TGTGCCAGCAGCACCAGGTGGGGCCCCCGTGGCTACACCTTC. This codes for CASSTRWGPRGYTF.

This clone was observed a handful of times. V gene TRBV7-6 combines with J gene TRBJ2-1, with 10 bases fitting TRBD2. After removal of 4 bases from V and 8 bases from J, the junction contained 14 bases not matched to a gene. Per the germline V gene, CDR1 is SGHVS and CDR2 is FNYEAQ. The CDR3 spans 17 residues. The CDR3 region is CASSWGPERGGSDEQFF. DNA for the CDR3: TGTGCCAGCAGCTGGGGCCCGGAGCGGGGGGGCAGCGATGAGCAGTTCTTC.

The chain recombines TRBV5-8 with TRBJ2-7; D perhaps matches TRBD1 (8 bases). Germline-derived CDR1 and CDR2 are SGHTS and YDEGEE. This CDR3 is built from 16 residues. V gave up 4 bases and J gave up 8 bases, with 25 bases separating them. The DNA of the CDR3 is TGTGCCAGCAGCGCTTATAAAGAACCACAGGGGGGGAAGCAGTACTTC. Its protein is CASSAYKEPQGGKQYF.

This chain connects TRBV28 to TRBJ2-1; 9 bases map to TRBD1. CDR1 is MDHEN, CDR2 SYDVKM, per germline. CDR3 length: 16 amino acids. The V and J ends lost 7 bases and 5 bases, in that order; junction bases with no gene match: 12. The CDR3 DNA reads TGTGCCAGCACCCCGTGGGGGACAGGGAACAACAATGAGCAGTTCTTC. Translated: CASTPWGTGNNNEQFF. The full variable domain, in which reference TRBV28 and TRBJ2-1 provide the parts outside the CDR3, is DVKVTQSSRYLVKRTGEKVFLECVQDMDHENMFWYRQDPGLGLRLIYFSYDVKMKEKGDIPEGYSVSREKKERFSLILESASTNQTSMYLCASTPWGTGNNNEQFFGPGTRLTVL.

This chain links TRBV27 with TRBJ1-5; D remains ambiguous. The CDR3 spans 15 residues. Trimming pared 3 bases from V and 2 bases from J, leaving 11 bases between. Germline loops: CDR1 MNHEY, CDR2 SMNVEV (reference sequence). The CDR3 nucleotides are TGTGCCAGCAGTTTGTCTCCGGGAGGCAATCAGCCCCAGCATTTT. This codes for CASSLSPGGNQPQHF.

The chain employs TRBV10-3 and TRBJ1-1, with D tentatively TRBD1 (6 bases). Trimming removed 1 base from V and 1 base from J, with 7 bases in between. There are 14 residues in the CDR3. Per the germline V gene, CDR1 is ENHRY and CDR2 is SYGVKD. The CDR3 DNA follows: TGTGCCATCAGTGAGTGGGGGCAGAACACTGAAGCTTTCTTT. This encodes CAISEWGQNTEAFF.

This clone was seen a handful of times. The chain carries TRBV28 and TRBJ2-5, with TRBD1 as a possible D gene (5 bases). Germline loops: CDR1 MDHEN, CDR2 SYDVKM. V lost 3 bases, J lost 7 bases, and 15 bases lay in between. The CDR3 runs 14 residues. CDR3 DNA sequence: TGTGCCAGCAGTTTTCAGGGTGGGTTAGGGACCCAGTACTTC. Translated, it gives CASSFQGGLGTQYF.

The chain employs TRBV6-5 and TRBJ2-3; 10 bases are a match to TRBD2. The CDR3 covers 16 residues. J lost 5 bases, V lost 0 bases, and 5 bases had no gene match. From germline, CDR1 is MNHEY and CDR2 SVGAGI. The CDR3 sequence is CASSYSGASGGDTQYF. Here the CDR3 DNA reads TGTGCCAGCAGTTACTCGGGGGCTAGCGGGGGAGATACGCAGTATTTT.

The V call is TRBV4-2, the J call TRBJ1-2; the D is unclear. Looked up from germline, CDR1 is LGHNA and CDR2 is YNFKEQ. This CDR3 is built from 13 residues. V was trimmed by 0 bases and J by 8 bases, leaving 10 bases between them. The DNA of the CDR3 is TGTGCCAGCAGCCAAGATCTTGGAGGGGGCTACACCTTC. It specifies CASSQDLGGGYTF.